This T cell receptor (beta chain) was sequenced for a study of OX40 agonist ivuxolimab in advanced cancers. Trimming pared 1 base from V and 3 bases from J, leaving 4 bases between. CDR1 is SGHVS, CDR2 FQNEAQ, per germline. This CDR3 region has 12 residues. Worth noting for this clone: Its antigen is not identified.

Study-wide results and caveats: Blood T cells, both CD4+ and CD8+, expanded clonally by week 6 at 0.1 to 3.0 mg/kg.

TCRdb's table, derived via immunoSEQ multiplex PCR, lists solely in-frame clones and lacks some. The sample yields 65,000 to 90,000 clones, approximately 90% seen once. The sample in question was CD4+ or CD8+ T cells sorted from blood, obtained in a trial of the OX40 agonist ivuxolimab. The source is an adult with an advanced solid tumor such as melanoma, head and neck, liver or kidney cancer. The V gene is TRBV7-8, the J gene TRBJ2-7; no firm D call. The CDR3 protein is CASSLGDYEQYF. CDR3 nucleotides: TGTGCCAGCAGCTTAGGGGACTACGAGCAGTACTTC.